This T cell receptor beta chain was sequenced for a study of CD8 T cell repertoires and HIV-1 epitope variants. Across the whole study: Twenty-five autologous and known Gag and Nef epitope variant peptides each stimulated T cells separately. Controls included no peptide, Ebola AY9 epitope, and a CMV, EBV, flu pool.

TCR beta CDR3 was sequenced at survey depth on immunoSEQ. TCRdb's table, derived via immunoSEQ multiplex PCR, lists solely in-frame clones and lacks some. The table includes about 5,000 clones, about two thirds detected once. V lost 5 bases to trimming and J lost 4 bases, with 23 bases between them. Germline V gives CDR1 SGHTA, CDR2 FQGNSA. The CDR3 consists of 17 residues. As for this clone: What it binds is unknown.

The sequence derives from a male donor with HIV. The specimen was cultured CD8+ T cells derived from PBMCs. The chain is built from TRBV7-2 and TRBJ1-2, with D perhaps matching TRBD1 (6 bases). CDR3 DNA: TGTGCCAGCAGCCCCCGATCGTCTACGGCAGGGGCCTATGGCTACACCTTC. Its translation is CASSPRSSTAGAYGYTF.